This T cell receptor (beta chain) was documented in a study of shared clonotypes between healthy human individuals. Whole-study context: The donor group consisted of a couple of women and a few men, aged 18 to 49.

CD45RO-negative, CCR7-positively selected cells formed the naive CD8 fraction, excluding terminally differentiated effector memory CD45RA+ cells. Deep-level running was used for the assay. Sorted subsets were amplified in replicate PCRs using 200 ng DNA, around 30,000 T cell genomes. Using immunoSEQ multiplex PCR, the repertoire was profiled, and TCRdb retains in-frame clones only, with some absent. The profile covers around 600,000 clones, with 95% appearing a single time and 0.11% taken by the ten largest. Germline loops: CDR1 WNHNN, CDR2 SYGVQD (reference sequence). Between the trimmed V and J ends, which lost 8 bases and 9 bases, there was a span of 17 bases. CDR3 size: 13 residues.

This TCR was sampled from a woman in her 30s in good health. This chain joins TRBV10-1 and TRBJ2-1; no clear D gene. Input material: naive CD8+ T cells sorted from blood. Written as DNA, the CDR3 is TGCGCCAGCTCTTACGTCGGGTCAGGTGAGCAGTTCTTC. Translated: CASSYVGSGEQFF.